This paragraph reports one TCR beta chain. This receptor's antigen is unknown. Base qualities are not at hand, and no much larger clone is one base apart. Donors were healthy HIV-negative adults with no recently reported acute infections or vaccinations. Every donor was a Caucasian adult living in Nashville, Tennessee, USA. CD4+ T cells were enriched through magnetic negative selection, after which naive cells were positively selected on CD45RA and the remaining negative fraction served as the memory subset. Blood was obtained by leukapheresis, after which PBMCs were separated by Ficoll-Histopaque density gradient centrifugation and cryopreserved in liquid nitrogen vapor phase. Analytical flow cytometry was used to check the purity and quantity of each magnetically sorted T cell population. From each sorted fraction, genomic DNA was isolated and quantified by UV absorbance on a Nanodrop 2000c. The data were taken from a study of shared clonotypes between healthy human individuals (TCRdb year 2020). At the level of the whole study: A few men and a couple of women, aged 18 to 49 years, made up the cohort. To estimate repertoire size and how much clonotypes are shared between individuals, the study performed deep sequencing of blood TCR repertoires from a handful of healthy adults. Libraries were prepared and TCR repertoires were sequenced by different laboratories using diverse techniques, in order to increase sequencing depth and limit assay-specific biases. For each donor, CD4 naive and CD4 memory were each run on three plates, CD8 naive on two plates, and CD8 memory on one plate. Each donor's leukapheresis produced roughly between roughly 0.85 and 10 billion PBMCs. Study-wide conclusions, independent of this receptor: Naive subsets generally had larger estimated clonotype richness than memory subsets. Sharing across a few donors was observed for roughly 5% of naive CD4, less than 4% of naive CD8, over 2% of memory CD4, and 0.4% of memory CD8 clonotypes. Clonotypes shared by all four sorted-subset donors showed higher generation probabilities than non-shared clonotypes. Pairwise subsampling led to the expectation that sequencing depth would affect the degree of clonotype sharing among donors. Sampling was limited to blood, and TCR repertoires in tissue likely differ from TCR repertoires in blood. Rarefaction of sorted-subset datasets indicated incomplete sequencing despite the large sequencing depth. Because the study included a small number of donors, the genetic and exposure-history diversity represented was limited.

TCR CDR3 regions were amplified from genomic DNA by multiplex PCR using the deep immunoSEQ assay. For each cell subset, the extracted genomic DNA was distributed evenly across all wells of several immunoSEQ 96-well plates, and each plate served as one replicate. For sorted subsets, 150 to 250 ng genomic DNA, equal to tens of thousands of T cell genomes, was loaded into each replicate PCR. Purified libraries were quantified with a Qubit 3.0 fluorometer, sized on a Bioanalyzer 2100, and re-quantified with the KAPA Library Quantification kit. A separate single-read 150-cycle Illumina NextSeq 550 flow cell was used to sequence each immunoSEQ 96-well plate. Per the source publication's procedure: Because the immunoSEQ output held only junctional sequences and lacked quality scores, the filtering could not match the filtering applied to full-length reads. To assign V/J genes and CDR3, sequences were annotated against IMGT germline references using PyIR, a Python wrapper for IgBLAST v1.9. Reads were removed for weak V/J assignments (E-value above 1e-6), missing CDR3, stop codons, out-of-frame junctions, or ambiguous translated residues. V3J clonotypes were defined as sequences sharing the same inferred V gene, J gene, and CDR3 amino acid sequence. The percentage overlap between two repertoires was calculated by dividing the number of shared unique clonotypes by the size of the smaller repertoire. Three approaches were used to assess repertoire richness: RTK rarefaction, the Chao1 estimator, and Recon v2.1 estimates of unobserved clonotypes. Generation probabilities were computed with OLGA for all TCRbeta clonotypes obtained by the gDNA method from several donors. TCRdb mirrors the immuneACCESS table, restricted to in-frame sequences. Some clones are absent from its copies; in checked studies, under half trace to an unresolved V gene, and the reason for the others is unknown. V and J calls and clone size come straight from that table; D and trimming were deduced from the DNA. The table for this sample lists fewer than 1.8 million clones; approximately 98.5% of them were counted only once. Under 0.45% of the sample comes from the top ten.

Sequencing was performed on naive CD4+ T cells sorted from blood. What the cell subset or site label conveys for this sample: CD45RA+ positively selected. This receptor was identified in a young man in good health.

The CDR3 is CASTDRSHGYTF. The nucleotide sequence is given as TGTGCCAGCACTGACAGGTCTCACGGCTACACCTTC. The chain employs TRBV28 and TRBJ1-2; perhaps TRBD1 is the D gene, with 6 bases matching. Relative to germline, V is 7 bases shorter and J is 8 bases shorter, with 14 bases between their ends. CDR1 and CDR2, per the germline V gene, are MDHEN and SYDVKM. The CDR3 goes from the cysteine to the phenylalanine over 12 residues. The DNA shown is the 36-base CDR3, in frame from base 1.